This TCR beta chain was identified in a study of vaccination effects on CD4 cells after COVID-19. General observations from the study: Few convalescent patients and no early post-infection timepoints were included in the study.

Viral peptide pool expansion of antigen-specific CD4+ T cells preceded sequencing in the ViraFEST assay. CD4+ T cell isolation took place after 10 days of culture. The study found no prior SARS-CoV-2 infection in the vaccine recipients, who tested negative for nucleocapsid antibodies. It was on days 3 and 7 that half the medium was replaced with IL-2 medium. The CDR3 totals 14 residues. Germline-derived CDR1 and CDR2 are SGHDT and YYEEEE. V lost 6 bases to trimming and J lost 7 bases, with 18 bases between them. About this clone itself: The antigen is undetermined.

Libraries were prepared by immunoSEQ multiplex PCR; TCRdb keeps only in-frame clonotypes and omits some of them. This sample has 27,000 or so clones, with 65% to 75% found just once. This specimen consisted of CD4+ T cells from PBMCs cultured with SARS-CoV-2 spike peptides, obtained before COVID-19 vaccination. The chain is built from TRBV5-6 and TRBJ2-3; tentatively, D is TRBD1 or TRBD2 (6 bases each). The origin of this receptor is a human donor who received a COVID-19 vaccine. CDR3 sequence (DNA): TGTGCCAGCACCCATGGAGGGGGGCCAAATACGCAGTATTTT. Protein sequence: CASTHGGGPNTQYF.